This T cell receptor (beta chain) stems from a study of shared clonotypes between healthy human individuals. Sequenced by immunoSEQ multiplex PCR; TCRdb stores in-frame clones only, minus some. The profile shows some 800,000 clones, about 92% of them singletons. With 4 bases clipped from V and 4 bases from J, the junction kept 7 bases outside the gene matches. The CDR3 loop spans 15 amino acids. Germline values: CDR1 SEHNR, CDR2 FQNEAQ (reference sequence). Naive CD8 populations comprised CD45RO-negative cells positively selected for CCR7, excluding terminally differentiated effector memory CD45RA+ cells. Recent vaccinations or acute infections were absent in the healthy HIV-negative adult donors.

The chain employs TRBV7-9 and TRBJ2-5; TRBD2 matches at 9 bases. Sequencing input: naive CD8+ T cells sorted from blood. This TCR derives from a young man in good health. As DNA, the CDR3 is TGTGCCAGCAGCTCGCGGGAGGGGGACGTAGAGACCCAGTACTTC. This codes for CASSSREGDVETQYF.